This TCR beta chain was documented in a study of T cells after yellow fever vaccination. 5'RACE template switching produced TCR cDNA carrying a universal primer site and UMIs. One entry per CDR3 protein results from TCRdb running MiXCR on the 5' RACE reads. This sample yields 350,000 to 450,000 distinct CDR3 sequences, of which roughly 20% are seen a single time; roughly 19% belongs to the top ten. The CDR3 is made up of 11 amino acids. The germline V gene encodes CDR1 DFQATT and CDR2 SNEGSKA (reference sequence). V was clipped by 2 bases and J by 12 bases; unmatched bases: 6. This clonotype was observed a handful of times. The antigen is not known. Overall study results and limits: Faster peaking, at day 5 versus 15, marked a secondary response that was weaker. Some clonotypes were seen in both the CD4 and the CD8 compartments. These made up a small share and likely arose from convergent recombination.

This sequence joins TRBV20-1 and TRBJ2-5; TRBD2 agrees at 7 bases. Sequences were derived from PBMCs, sampled before the yellow fever booster vaccination. This clonotype originated in a young man who received the YFV17D yellow fever vaccine. The CDR3 reads CSARMLAGEYF. The CDR3, as DNA: TGCAGTGCTAGAATGCTCGCGGGGGAGTACTTC.